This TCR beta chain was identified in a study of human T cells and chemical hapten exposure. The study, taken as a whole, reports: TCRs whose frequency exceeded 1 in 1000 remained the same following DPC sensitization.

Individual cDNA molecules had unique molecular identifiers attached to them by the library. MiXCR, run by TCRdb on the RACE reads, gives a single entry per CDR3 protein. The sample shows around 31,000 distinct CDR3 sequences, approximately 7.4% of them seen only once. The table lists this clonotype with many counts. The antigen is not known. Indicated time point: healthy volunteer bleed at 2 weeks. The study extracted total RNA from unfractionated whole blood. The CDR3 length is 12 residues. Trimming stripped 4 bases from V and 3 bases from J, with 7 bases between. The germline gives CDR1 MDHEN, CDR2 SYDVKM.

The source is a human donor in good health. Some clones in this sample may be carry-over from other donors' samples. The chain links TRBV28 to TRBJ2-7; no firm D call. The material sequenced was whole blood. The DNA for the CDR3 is TGTGCCAGCAGTTCCCCGTACTACGAGCAGTACTTC. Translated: CASSSPYYEQYF.